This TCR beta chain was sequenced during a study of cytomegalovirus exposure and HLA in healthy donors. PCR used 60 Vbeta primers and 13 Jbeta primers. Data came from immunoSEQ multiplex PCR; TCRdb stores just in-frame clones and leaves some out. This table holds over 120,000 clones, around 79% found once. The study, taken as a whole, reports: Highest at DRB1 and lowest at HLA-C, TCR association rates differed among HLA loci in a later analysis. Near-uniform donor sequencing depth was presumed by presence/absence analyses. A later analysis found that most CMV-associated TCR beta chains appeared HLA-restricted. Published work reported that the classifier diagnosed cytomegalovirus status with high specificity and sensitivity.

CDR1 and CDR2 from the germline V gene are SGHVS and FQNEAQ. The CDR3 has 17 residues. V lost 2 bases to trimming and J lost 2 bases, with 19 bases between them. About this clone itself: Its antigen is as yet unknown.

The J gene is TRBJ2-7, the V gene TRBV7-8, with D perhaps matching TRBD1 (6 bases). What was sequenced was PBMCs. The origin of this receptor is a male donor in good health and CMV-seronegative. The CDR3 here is CASSLNQGPILTYEQYF. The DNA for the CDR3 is TGTGCCAGCAGCTTAAATCAGGGGCCGATACTAACCTACGAGCAGTACTTC.